This T cell receptor (beta chain) was captured by sequencing in a study of blood T cell repertoires in COVID-19. Study overall: The samples span acute and convalescent COVID-19 from the United States, Italy and Spain. The cDNA or gDNA used as material had been derived from T cells, B-cell-depleted T cells, or PBMCs.

Germline V gene data show CDR1 as KGHSH and CDR2 as LQKENI. V lost 3 bases and J lost 3; bases outside the gene matches: 1. This CDR3 spans 15 amino acids. Repertoires were generated with immunoSEQ multiplex PCR, while TCRdb's copy carries only in-frame clones and drops some. This table has roughly 82,000 clones, roughly 87% appearing once. The TCR was taken from a woman between 45 and 65 years old in a cohort sampled during active COVID-19. The rearrangement uses TRBV18 and TRBJ2-1; 11 bases are a match to TRBD1. Sequencing used peripheral blood. This CDR3 is CASSPGTGGYNEQFF. CDR3 bases: TGTGCCAGCTCACCTGGGACAGGGGGCTACAATGAGCAGTTCTTC. The full variable domain, with the rest looked up from reference TRBV18 and TRBJ2-1, is NAGVMQNPRHLVRRRGQEARLRCSPMKGHSHVYWYRQLPEEGLKFMVYLQKENIIDESGMPKERFSAEFPKEGPSILRIQQVVRGDSAAYFCASSPGTGGYNEQFFGPGTRLTVL.